Described below is a single T cell receptor (beta chain) sequence and its context. Template material for TCR beta VDJ and CDR3 profiling consisted of genomic DNA. TCRdb re-analysed the reads in MiXCR, keeping a single row per CDR3 protein. There are 130,000 or so distinct CDR3 sequences in the sample; about 60% occur only once, and 29% lies in the top ten. The data belong to a study of CD8+CD57+ T cells in acquired aplastic anemia. The CDR3 loop spans 15 amino acids. V was trimmed by 0 bases and J by 3 bases, leaving 13 bases between them. Germline CDR1 is SQVTM and CDR2 is ANQGSEA. Patients included in sequencing had previously demonstrated CD8+CD57+ cell expansion by flow cytometry.

The source material was sorted CD4+, CD8+, or CD8+CD57+ T cells (not recorded which) from PBMCs. This receptor was taken from a human donor with aplastic anemia. This rearrangement joins TRBV29-1 to TRBJ2-3; D is uncertain. CDR3 loop: CSVEDPRRPTDTQYF. The CDR3 region has the DNA TGCAGCGTTGAAGATCCCCGACGGCCGACAGATACGCAGTATTTT.